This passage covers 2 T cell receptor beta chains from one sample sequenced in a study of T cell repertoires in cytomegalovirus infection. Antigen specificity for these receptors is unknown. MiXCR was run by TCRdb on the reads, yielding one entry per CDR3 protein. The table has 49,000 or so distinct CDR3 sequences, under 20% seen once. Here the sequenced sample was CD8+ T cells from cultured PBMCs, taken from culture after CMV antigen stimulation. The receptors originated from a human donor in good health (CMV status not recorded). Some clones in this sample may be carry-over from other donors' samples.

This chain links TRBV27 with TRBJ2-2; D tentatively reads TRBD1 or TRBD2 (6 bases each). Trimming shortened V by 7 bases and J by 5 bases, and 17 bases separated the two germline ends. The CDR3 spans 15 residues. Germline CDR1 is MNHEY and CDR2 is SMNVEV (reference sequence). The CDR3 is CASTPYVGGTGELFF. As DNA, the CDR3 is TGTGCCAGCACCCCCTACGTAGGGGGGACCGGGGAGCTGTTTTTT.

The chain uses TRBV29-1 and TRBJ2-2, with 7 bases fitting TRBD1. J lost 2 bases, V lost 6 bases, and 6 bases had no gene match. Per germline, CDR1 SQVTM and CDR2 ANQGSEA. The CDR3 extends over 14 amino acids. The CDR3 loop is CSVDRAENTGELFF. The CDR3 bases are TGCAGCGTCGACAGGGCGGAAAACACCGGGGAGCTGTTTTTT.